The T cell receptor beta chain described here comes from a study of control samples from healthy donors and cancer patients. This CDR3 region has 15 residues. Germline V gene data show CDR1 as LGHNA and CDR2 as YNFKEQ. Trimming pared 0 bases from V and 0 bases from J, leaving 8 bases between. Method: immunoSEQ multiplex PCR; TCRdb's copy keeps in-frame clones and lacks some. The table includes approximately 170,000 clones, about 86% detected once. The TCR was taken from a woman aged 25 to 39 in good health. The specimen sequenced was blood. The rearrangement links TRBV4-2 to TRBJ2-5; the D is unclear. The CDR3 bases are TGTGCCAGCAGCCAAGATCCCGAGTACCAAGAGACCCAGTACTTC. It is translated as CASSQDPEYQETQYF.